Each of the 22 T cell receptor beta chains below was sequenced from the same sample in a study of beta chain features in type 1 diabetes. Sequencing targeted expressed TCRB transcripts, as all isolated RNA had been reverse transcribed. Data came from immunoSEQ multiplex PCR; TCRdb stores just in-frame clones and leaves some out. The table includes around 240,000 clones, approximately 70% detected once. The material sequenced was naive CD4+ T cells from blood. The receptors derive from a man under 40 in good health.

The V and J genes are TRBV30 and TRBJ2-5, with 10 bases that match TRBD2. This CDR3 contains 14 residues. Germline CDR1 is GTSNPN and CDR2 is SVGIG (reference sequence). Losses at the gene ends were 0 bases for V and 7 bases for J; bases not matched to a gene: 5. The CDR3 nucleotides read TGTGCCTGGAGTGTAACTAGCGGGGCTGGGACCCAGTACTTC. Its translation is CAWSVTSGAGTQYF.

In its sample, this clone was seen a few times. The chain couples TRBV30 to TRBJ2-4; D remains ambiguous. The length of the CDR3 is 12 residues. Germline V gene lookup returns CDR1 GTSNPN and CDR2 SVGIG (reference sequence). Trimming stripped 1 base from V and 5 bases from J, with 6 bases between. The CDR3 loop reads CAWSEGQNIQYF. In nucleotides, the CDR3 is TGTGCCTGGAGTGAAGGGCAAAACATTCAGTACTTC.

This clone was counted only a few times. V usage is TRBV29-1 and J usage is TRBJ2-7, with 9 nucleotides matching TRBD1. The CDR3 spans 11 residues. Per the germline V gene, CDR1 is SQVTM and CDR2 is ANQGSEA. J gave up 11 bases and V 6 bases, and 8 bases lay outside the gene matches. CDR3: CSVSTGGDKYF. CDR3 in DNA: TGCAGCGTGTCGACAGGGGGAGACAAGTACTTC.

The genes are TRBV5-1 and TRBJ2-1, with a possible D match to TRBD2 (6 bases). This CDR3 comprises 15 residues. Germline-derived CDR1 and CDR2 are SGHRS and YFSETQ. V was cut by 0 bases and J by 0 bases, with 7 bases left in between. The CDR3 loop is CASSLAGDSYNEQFF. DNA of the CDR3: TGCGCCAGCAGCTTGGCGGGGGACTCCTACAATGAGCAGTTCTTC.

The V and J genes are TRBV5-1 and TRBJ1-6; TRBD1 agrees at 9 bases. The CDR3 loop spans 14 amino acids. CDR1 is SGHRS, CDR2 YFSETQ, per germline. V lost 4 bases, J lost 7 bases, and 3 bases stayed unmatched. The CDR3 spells CASSPDRGNSPLHF. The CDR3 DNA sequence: TGCGCCAGCAGCCCAGACAGGGGGAATTCACCCCTCCACTTT.

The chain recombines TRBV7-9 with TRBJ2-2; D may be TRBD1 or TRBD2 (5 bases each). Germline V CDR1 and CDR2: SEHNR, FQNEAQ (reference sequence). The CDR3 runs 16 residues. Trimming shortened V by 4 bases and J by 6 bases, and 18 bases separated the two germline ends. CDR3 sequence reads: CASSSDRDDNAGELFF. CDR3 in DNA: TGTGCCAGCAGCTCCGACCGGGACGATAACGCCGGGGAGCTGTTTTTT. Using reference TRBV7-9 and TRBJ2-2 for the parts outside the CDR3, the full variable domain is DTGVSQNPRHKITKRGQNVTFRCDPISEHNRLYWYRQTLGQGPEFLTYFQNEAQLEKSRLLSDRFSAERPKGSFSTLEIQRTEQGDSAMYLCASSSDRDDNAGELFFGEGSRLTVL.

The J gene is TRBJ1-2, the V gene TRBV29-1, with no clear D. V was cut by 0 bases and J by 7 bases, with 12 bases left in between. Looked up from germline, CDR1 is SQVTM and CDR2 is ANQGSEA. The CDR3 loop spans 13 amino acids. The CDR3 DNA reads TGCAGCGTTGAAGACCCGCGGGGAGGTGGCTACACCTTC. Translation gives CSVEDPRGGGYTF.

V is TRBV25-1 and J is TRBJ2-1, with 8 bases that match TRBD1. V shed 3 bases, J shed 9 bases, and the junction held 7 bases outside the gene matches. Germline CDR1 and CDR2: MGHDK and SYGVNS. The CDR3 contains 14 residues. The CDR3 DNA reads TGTGCCAGCAGTGATCAGGGGGCTCAGGCTGAGCAGTTCTTC. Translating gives CASSDQGAQAEQFF.

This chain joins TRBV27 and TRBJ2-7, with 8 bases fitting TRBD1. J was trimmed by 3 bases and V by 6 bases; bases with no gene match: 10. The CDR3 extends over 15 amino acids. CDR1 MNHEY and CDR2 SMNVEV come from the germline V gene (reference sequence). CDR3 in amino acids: CASSRQTGQGYEQYF. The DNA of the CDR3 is TGTGCCAGCAGCCGACAAACCGGACAGGGCTACGAGCAGTACTTC.

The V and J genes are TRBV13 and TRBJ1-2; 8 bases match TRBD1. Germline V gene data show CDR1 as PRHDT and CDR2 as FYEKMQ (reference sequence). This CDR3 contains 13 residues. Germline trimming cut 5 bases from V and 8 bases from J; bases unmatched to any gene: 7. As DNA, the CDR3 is TGTGCCAGCAGCCCGGACAGGGAAGGAGGCTACACCTTC. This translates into CASSPDREGGYTF.

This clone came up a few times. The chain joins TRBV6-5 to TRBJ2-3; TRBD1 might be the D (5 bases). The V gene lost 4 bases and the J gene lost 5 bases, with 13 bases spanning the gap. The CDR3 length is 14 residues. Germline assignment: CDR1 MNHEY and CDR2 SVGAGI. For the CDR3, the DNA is TGTGCCAGCAGTTTCCCGTCAAGGGGAGATACGCAGTATTTT. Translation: CASSFPSRGDTQYF.

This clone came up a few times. CDR3 amino acids: CASSSPKYNEQFF. The CDR3 nucleotides are TGCGCCAGCAGCTCTCCCAAGTACAATGAGCAGTTCTTC. V and J are TRBV5-1 and TRBJ2-1, with no clear D. V dropped 3 bases and J dropped 4 bases, with 8 bases sitting between them. The CDR3 has 13 residues. Germline V CDR1 and CDR2: SGHRS, YFSETQ.

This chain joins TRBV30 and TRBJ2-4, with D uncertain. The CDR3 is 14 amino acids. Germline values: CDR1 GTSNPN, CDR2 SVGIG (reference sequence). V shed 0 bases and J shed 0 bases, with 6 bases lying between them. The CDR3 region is CAWSVLGAKNIQYF. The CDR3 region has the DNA TGTGCCTGGAGTGTACTTGGAGCCAAAAACATTCAGTACTTC.

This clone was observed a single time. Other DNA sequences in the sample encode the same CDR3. CDR3 in DNA: TGTGCCAGCTCACCAGGGGGTACCTACGAGCAGTACTTC. The encoded protein is CASSPGGTYEQYF. The chain is built from TRBV18 and TRBJ2-7; either TRBD1 or TRBD2 may fit D (5 bases each). The CDR3 spans 13 residues. The germline CDR1 and CDR2 sequences are KGHSH and LQKENI. The V end was cut by 2 bases, the J end by 2 bases, with 7 bases between. Drawing the rest from reference TRBV18 and TRBJ2-7, the complete variable domain is NAGVMQNPRHLVRRRGQEARLRCSPMKGHSHVYWYRQLPEEGLKFMVYLQKENIIDESGMPKERFSAEFPKEGPSILRIQQVVRGDSAAYFCASSPGGTYEQYFGPGTRLTVT.

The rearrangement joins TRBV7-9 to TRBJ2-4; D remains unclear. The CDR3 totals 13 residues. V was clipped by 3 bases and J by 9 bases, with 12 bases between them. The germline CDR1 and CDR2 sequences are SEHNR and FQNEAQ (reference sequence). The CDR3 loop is CASSLGGLGIQYF. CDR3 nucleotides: TGTGCCAGCAGCTTGGGCGGATTGGGCATTCAGTACTTC. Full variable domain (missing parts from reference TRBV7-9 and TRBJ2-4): DTGVSQNPRHKITKRGQNVTFRCDPISEHNRLYWYRQTLGQGPEFLTYFQNEAQLEKSRLLSDRFSAERPKGSFSTLEIQRTEQGDSAMYLCASSLGGLGIQYFGAGTRLSVL.

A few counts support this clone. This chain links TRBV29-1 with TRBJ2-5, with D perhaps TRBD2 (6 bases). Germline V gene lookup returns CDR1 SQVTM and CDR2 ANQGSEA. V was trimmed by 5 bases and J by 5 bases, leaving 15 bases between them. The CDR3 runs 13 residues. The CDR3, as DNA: TGCAGCGTTTCGTGGAGGGTTGGGGAGACCCAGTACTTC. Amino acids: CSVSWRVGETQYF.

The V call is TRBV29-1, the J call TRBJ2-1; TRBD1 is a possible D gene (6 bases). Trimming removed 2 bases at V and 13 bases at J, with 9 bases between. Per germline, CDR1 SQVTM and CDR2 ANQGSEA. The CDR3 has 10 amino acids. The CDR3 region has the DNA TGCAGCGTTGAAAGGGACAAACAGTTCTTC. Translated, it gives CSVERDKQFF.

The CDR3, as DNA: TGTGCCAGCGGACCTACGACTAGCACAGATACGCAGTATTTT. Translating it yields CASGPTTSTDTQYF. V gene TRBV27 combines with J gene TRBJ2-3; no clear D. Germline CDR1 and CDR2: MNHEY and SMNVEV (reference sequence). The ends were cut back, 8 bases at V and 0 bases at J, with 12 bases in the middle. This CDR3 spans 14 amino acids.

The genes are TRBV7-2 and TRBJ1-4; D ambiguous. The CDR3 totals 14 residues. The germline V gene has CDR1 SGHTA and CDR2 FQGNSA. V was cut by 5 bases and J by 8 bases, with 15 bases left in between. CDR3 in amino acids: CASSAVARVEKLFF. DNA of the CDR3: TGTGCCAGCAGCGCGGTCGCACGGGTGGAAAAACTGTTTTTT. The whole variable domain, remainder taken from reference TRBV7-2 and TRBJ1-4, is GAGVSQSPSNKVTEKGKDVELRCDPISGHTALYWYRQSLGQGLEFLIYFQGNSAPDKSGLPSDRFSAERTGGSVSTLTIQRTQQEDSAVYLCASSAVARVEKLFFGSGTQLSVL.

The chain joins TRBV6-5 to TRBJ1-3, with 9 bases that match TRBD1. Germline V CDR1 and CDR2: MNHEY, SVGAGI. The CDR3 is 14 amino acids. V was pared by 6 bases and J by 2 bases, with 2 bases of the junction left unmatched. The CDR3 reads CASRGQGPGNTIYF. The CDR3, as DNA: TGTGCCAGCAGGGGACAGGGCCCTGGAAACACCATATATTTT.

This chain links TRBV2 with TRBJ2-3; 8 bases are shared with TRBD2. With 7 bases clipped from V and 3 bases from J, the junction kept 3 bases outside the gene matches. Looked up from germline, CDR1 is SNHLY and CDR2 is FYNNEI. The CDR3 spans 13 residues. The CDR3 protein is CASNRGGTDTQYF. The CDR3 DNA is TGTGCCAGCAACCGGGGGGGGACAGATACGCAGTATTTT.

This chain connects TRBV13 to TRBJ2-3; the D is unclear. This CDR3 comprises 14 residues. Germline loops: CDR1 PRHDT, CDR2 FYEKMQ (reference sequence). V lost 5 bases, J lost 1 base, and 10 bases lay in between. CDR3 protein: CASSTFGRTDTQYF. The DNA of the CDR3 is TGTGCCAGCAGCACATTTGGGCGCACAGATACGCAGTATTTT. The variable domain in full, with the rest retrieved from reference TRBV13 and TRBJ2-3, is AAGVIQSPRHLIKEKRETATLKCYPIPRHDTVYWYQQGPGQDPQFLISFYEKMQSDKGSIPDRFSAQQFSDYHSELNMSSLELGDSALYFCASSTFGRTDTQYFGPGTRLTVL.